The rows below give T cell receptor beta chains drawn from one sample of a study of vaccination and CD4 T cells after COVID-19. TCRdb passed the PCR reads through MiXCR, listing each CDR3 protein once. The table records approximately 13,000 distinct CDR3 sequences, around 50% of them present only once. These TCRs are of unknown antigen specificity. The sequenced sample consisted of CD4+ T cells from blood, cultured in vitro. These receptors all come from a human donor who had recovered from COVID-19. Each CDR3 is given with its conserved first and last residue. The D gene is left open where the match is weak. Size is stated for part of the rows, as once, few or many counts, or as a class when the clone is expanded.

J gene: TRBJ2-3; D gene: .; clone size: few; V gene: TRBV27; CDR3 protein: CASSSTLSDTQYF; CDR3 DNA: TGTGCCAGCAGTTCCACCTTGTCGGATACGCAGTATTTT
J gene: TRBJ1-6; D gene: .; clone size: .; V gene: TRBV7-2; CDR3 protein: CASRVGNSPLHF; CDR3 DNA: TGTGCCAGCAGGGTCGGTAATTCACCCCTCCACTTT
J gene: TRBJ2-5; D gene: .; clone size: few; V gene: TRBV4-1; CDR3 protein: CASSQPYRGGEGETQYF; CDR3 DNA: TGCGCCAGCAGCCAGCCCTATCGGGGTGGTGAAGGAGAGACCCAGTACTTC
J gene: TRBJ2-3; D gene: .; clone size: few; V gene: TRBV10-1; CDR3 protein: CASSDGLPDTQYF; CDR3 DNA: TGCGCCAGCAGTGACGGACTGCCAGATACGCAGTATTTT
J gene: TRBJ2-7; D gene: .; clone size: .; V gene: TRBV15; CDR3 protein: CAAGNPSTYEQYF; CDR3 DNA: TGTGCCGCAGGGAACCCATCCACCTACGAGCAGTACTTC
J gene: TRBJ1-1; D gene: .; clone size: .; V gene: TRBV19; CDR3 protein: CASSTTLNTEAFF; CDR3 DNA: TGTGCCAGTAGTACGACACTGAACACTGAAGCTTTCTTT
J gene: TRBJ2-7; D gene: TRBD1; clone size: .; V gene: TRBV20-1; CDR3 protein: CSAIADRVREQYF; CDR3 DNA: TGCAGTGCTATTGCGGACAGGGTGCGAGAGCAGTACTTC
J gene: TRBJ1-5; D gene: .; clone size: few; V gene: TRBV7-2; CDR3 protein: CASSTSRDLQPQHF; CDR3 DNA: TGTGCCAGCAGCACGTCCCGGGACCTTCAGCCCCAGCATTTT
J gene: TRBJ2-6; D gene: TRBD2; clone size: few; V gene: TRBV20-1; CDR3 protein: CSFASGNSGANVLTF; CDR3 DNA: TGCAGCTTCGCTAGCGGCAACTCTGGGGCCAACGTCCTGACTTTC
J gene: TRBJ2-5; D gene: .; clone size: .; V gene: TRBV2; CDR3 protein: CASRTEEETQYF; CDR3 DNA: TGTGCCAGCCGGACCGAGGAAGAGACCCAGTACTTC
J gene: TRBJ2-5; D gene: .; clone size: .; V gene: TRBV2; CDR3 protein: CASSSDNRETQYF; CDR3 DNA: TGTGCCAGCAGCTCGGACAATCGGGAGACCCAGTACTTC
J gene: TRBJ2-3; D gene: .; clone size: few; V gene: TRBV10-3; CDR3 protein: CAISERAETDTQYF; CDR3 DNA: TGTGCCATCAGTGAGAGGGCGGAGACAGATACGCAGTATTTT
J gene: TRBJ1-1; D gene: TRBD1; clone size: .; V gene: TRBV11-3; CDR3 protein: CASSLSRDSFDEAFF; CDR3 DNA: TGTGCCAGCAGCTTAAGTCGGGACAGCTTTGATGAAGCTTTCTTT
J gene: TRBJ2-7; D gene: TRBD2; clone size: few; V gene: TRBV6-1; CDR3 protein: CASRRGLAGEEQYF; CDR3 DNA: TGTGCCAGCAGGAGGGGACTAGCGGGTGAGGAGCAGTACTTC
J gene: TRBJ1-2; D gene: .; clone size: few; V gene: TRBV12-5; CDR3 protein: CASGYSNYGYTF; CDR3 DNA: TGTGCTAGTGGGTACAGCAACTATGGCTACACCTTC
J gene: TRBJ1-2; D gene: TRBD1; clone size: few; V gene: TRBV19; CDR3 protein: CASSTRTGYGYTF; CDR3 DNA: TGTGCCAGTAGTACCCGGACAGGGTATGGCTACACCTTC
J gene: TRBJ2-5; D gene: .; clone size: .; V gene: TRBV18; CDR3 protein: CASSPNGDGYQETQYF; CDR3 DNA: TGTGCCAGCTCACCAAATGGGGACGGTTACCAAGAGACCCAGTACTTC
J gene: TRBJ1-2; D gene: .; clone size: .; V gene: TRBV20-1; CDR3 protein: CSASLGGPVYGYTF; CDR3 DNA: TGCAGTGCTTCCCTGGGGGGGCCGGTATATGGCTACACCTTC
J gene: TRBJ2-3; D gene: TRBD2; clone size: .; V gene: TRBV28; CDR3 protein: CASSSNYKLADTDTQYF; CDR3 DNA: TGTGCCAGCAGTTCTAACTATAAACTAGCGGACACAGATACGCAGTATTTT
J gene: TRBJ2-3; D gene: .; clone size: .; V gene: TRBV7-2; CDR3 protein: CASSFRGAGPITDTQYF; CDR3 DNA: TGTGCCAGCAGCTTCAGAGGAGCGGGCCCTATCACAGATACGCAGTATTTT
J gene: TRBJ2-1; D gene: TRBD2; clone size: .; V gene: TRBV7-6; CDR3 protein: CASNLGAGGQLEQFF; CDR3 DNA: TGTGCCAGCAACTTGGGAGCGGGAGGCCAACTTGAGCAGTTCTTC
J gene: TRBJ1-2; D gene: .; clone size: .; V gene: TRBV6-1; CDR3 protein: CASSEIGGLYGYTF; CDR3 DNA: TGTGCCAGCAGTGAAATAGGGGGGCTATATGGCTACACCTTC
J gene: TRBJ2-7; D gene: .; clone size: .; V gene: TRBV12-3/TRBV12-4; CDR3 protein: CASSLGWQSYEQYF; CDR3 DNA: TGTGCCAGCAGTTTAGGTTGGCAGAGCTACGAGCAGTACTTC
J gene: TRBJ2-7; D gene: TRBD2; clone size: .; V gene: TRBV28; CDR3 protein: CASISLAGGAYEQYF; CDR3 DNA: TGTGCCAGCATCTCCCTAGCGGGAGGGGCCTACGAGCAGTACTTC
J gene: TRBJ1-1; D gene: .; clone size: .; V gene: TRBV28; CDR3 protein: CASSSDINTEAFF; CDR3 DNA: TGTGCCAGCAGCTCGGACATAAACACTGAAGCTTTCTTT